The T cell receptor (beta chain) under discussion was sequenced for a study of vaccination and CD4 T cells after COVID-19. At the level of the study: PCR on nasal swabs identified SARS-CoV-2 in convalescent patients, of whom fewer than 10 were mild and one severe. The study enrolled six male and four female convalescents, two of whom were Hispanic.

Comments on this clonotype: Its target is not known.

The treatment is: 10-day PBMC culture with coronavirus spike peptide pools or control peptides (ViraFEST assay). For ViraFEST, peptide pools expanded antigen-specific T cells, after which the TCRs were sequenced. Negative selection isolated the CD4+ T cells once the cells had been cultured for approximately ten days. Once obtained from cultured CD4+ T cells, the DNA was sequenced using the Oncomine TCR Beta short-read assay. TCRdb re-called the PCR reads with MiXCR, one entry per CDR3 protein. The table records approximately 16,000 distinct CDR3 sequences, 40% to 65% of them present only once. The CDR3 spans 13 residues. Germline CDR1 is LNHDA and CDR2 is SQIVND (reference sequence). V was shortened by 7 bases and J by 5 bases, with 14 bases between the two germline ends.

This TCR derives from a human donor who had recovered from COVID-19. Sequenced here: CD4+ T cells from blood, cultured in vitro, sampled before SARS-CoV-2 vaccination. The V and J genes are TRBV19 and TRBJ1-2; TRBD1 might be the D (5 bases). CDR3 DNA: TGTGCCAGTACTGACAGCAGAATTTATGGCTACACCTTC. Encoded protein: CASTDSRIYGYTF.